The 15 T cell receptor beta chains given below trace back to one sample, sequenced in a study of blood T cell repertoires in COVID-19. Here immunoSEQ multiplex PCR was the method, and the copy in TCRdb shows in-frame clones only, minus some. The repertoire holds around 180,000 clones, with approximately 85% as singletons. Sequencing was carried out using peripheral blood. The receptors come from a man between 60 and 75 years old with acute or convalescent COVID-19.

The chain joins TRBV4-2 to TRBJ1-6; D unclear. The germline V and J ends were trimmed by 3 bases and 3 bases, with 15 bases remaining between them. This CDR3 region has 17 residues. Germline CDR1 LGHNA, CDR2 YNFKEQ. The CDR3 sequence is CASSQDSRDGYNSPLHF. CDR3 bases: TGTGCCAGCAGCCAGGACTCGAGGGATGGCTATAATTCACCCCTCCACTTT.

The rearrangement links TRBV7-2 to TRBJ2-5; 8 positions agree with TRBD2. The trim removed 0 bases at V and 0 bases at J, leaving 12 bases unmatched. Germline values: CDR1 SGHTA, CDR2 FQGNSA. The CDR3 spans 19 residues. CDR3 bases: TGTGCCAGCAGCTTAGCGCCTTGGGGTGGCGGGGGGAACCAAGAGACCCAGTACTTC. It yields the protein CASSLAPWGGGGNQETQYF.

The chain couples TRBV11-1 to TRBJ2-1; the match to TRBD2 covers 12 bases. The junction had 7 bases not matched to a gene; V was cut back by 0 bases and J by 7 bases. Germline-derived CDR1 and CDR2 are SGHAT and FQDESV (reference sequence). The CDR3 consists of 17 residues. The CDR3 is CASSLAATSGSFNEQFF. As DNA, the CDR3 is TGTGCCAGCAGCTTAGCAGCGACTAGCGGGAGCTTTAATGAGCAGTTCTTC. The full variable domain, in which reference TRBV11-1 and TRBJ2-1 provide the parts outside the CDR3, is EAEVAQSPRYKITEKSQAVAFWCDPISGHATLYWYRQILGQGPELLVQFQDESVVDDSQLPKDRFSAERLKGVDSTLKIQPAELGDSAMYLCASSLAATSGSFNEQFFGPGTRLTVL.

V and J are TRBV7-9 and TRBJ1-6; D is undetermined. The CDR3 has 12 amino acids. In germline, CDR1 is SEHNR, CDR2 FQNEAQ (reference sequence). Trimming cost V 1 base and J 10 bases, with 5 bases left between them. This chain's CDR3 is CASSLGESPLHF. The CDR3 coding sequence is TGTGCCAGCAGCTTAGGGGAGTCACCCCTCCACTTT. Drawing the rest from reference TRBV7-9 and TRBJ1-6, the complete variable domain is DTGVSQNPRHKITKRGQNVTFRCDPISEHNRLYWYRQTLGQGPEFLTYFQNEAQLEKSRLLSDRFSAERPKGSFSTLEIQRTEQGDSAMYLCASSLGESPLHFGNGTRLTVT.

The chain carries TRBV9 and TRBJ2-3; D may be TRBD2 (7 bases). This CDR3 region has 15 residues. Trimming left V 3 bases short and J 5 bases short, with 16 bases between. Germline V gene lookup returns CDR1 SGDLS and CDR2 YYNGEE. Here the CDR3 DNA reads TGTGCCAGCAGCGAGGGGGACTACCGAAGAGATACGCAGTATTTT. Translating gives CASSEGDYRRDTQYF.

The gene calls are TRBV27 and TRBJ1-5; 8 bases align to TRBD1. V lost 2 bases to trimming and J lost 3 bases; unmatched junction nucleotides: 3. Germline assignment: CDR1 MNHEY and CDR2 SMNVEV (reference sequence). The CDR3 runs to 15 residues. The CDR3 nucleotides read TGTGCCAGCAGTTTACAGGGGGCTAACAATCAGCCCCAGCATTTT. Translated: CASSLQGANNQPQHF.

V is TRBV7-9 and J is TRBJ2-7; TRBD1 is a possible D gene (6 bases). CDR3 length equals 14 residues. Deletions cut 5 bases from V and 2 bases from J, with 13 bases between. CDR1 and CDR2 (germline): SEHNR, FQNEAQ (reference sequence). This CDR3 reads CASSRMTGAYEQYF. The CDR3 DNA is TGTGCCAGCAGCCGAATGACAGGTGCCTACGAGCAGTACTTC.

This clone was seen a handful of times. The chain recombines TRBV19 with TRBJ1-2; D possibly corresponds to TRBD1 (5 bases). Deletions cut 7 bases from V and 4 bases from J, with 22 bases between. The CDR3 is 16 amino acids. Germline V lookup: CDR1 LNHDA, CDR2 SQIVND (reference sequence). The CDR3 loop is CASTYYTRGSVYGYTF. As DNA, the CDR3 is TGTGCCAGTACCTACTACACAAGGGGATCGGTCTATGGCTACACCTTC.

V is TRBV28 and J is TRBJ2-7; possibly TRBD2 for D (6 bases). The CDR3 consists of 14 residues. Germline lookup yields CDR1 MDHEN and CDR2 SYDVKM. V was pared by 4 bases and J by 10 bases, with 20 bases between. CDR3 sequence reads: CASSYPGLAQGQYF. The CDR3 DNA is TGTGCCAGCAGTTACCCGGGACTTGCTCAGGGACAGTACTTC.

This chain uses TRBV7-8 with TRBJ2-2, with D possibly matching TRBD2 (5 bases). V dropped 1 base and J dropped 0 bases, with 9 bases sitting between them. The CDR3 totals 16 residues. Germline V gene sequence: CDR1 SGHVS, CDR2 FQNEAQ. The CDR3 region has the DNA TGTGCCAGCAGCTTAGTGGTAGCGACGAACACCGGGGAGCTGTTTTTT. It specifies CASSLVVATNTGELFF.

This clone was seen more than once but under ten times. The chain uses TRBV28 and TRBJ1-6; D is perhaps TRBD1 (5 bases). V was trimmed by 7 bases and J by 14 bases, leaving 15 bases between them. The germline V gene encodes CDR1 MDHEN and CDR2 SYDVKM. The CDR3 is made up of 12 amino acids. The CDR3 protein is CASTQRRRALHF. CDR3 nucleotides: TGTGCCAGCACTCAGAGGCGCAGGGCCCTCCACTTT. The complete variable domain, with remaining parts taken from reference TRBV28 and TRBJ1-6, reads DVKVTQSSRYLVKRTGEKVFLECVQDMDHENMFWYRQDPGLGLRLIYFSYDVKMKEKGDIPEGYSVSREKKERFSLILESASTNQTSMYLCASTQRRRALHFGNGTRLTVT.

The chain carries TRBV5-4 and TRBJ2-7; TRBD1 matches at 11 bases. This CDR3 region has 16 residues. J lost 1 base, V lost 4 bases, and 7 bases had no gene match. From germline, CDR1 is SGHNT and CDR2 YYREEE (reference sequence). CDR3 amino acids: CASSPGQGAKSYEQYF. CDR3 coding DNA: TGTGCCAGCAGCCCAGGACAGGGGGCTAAATCCTACGAGCAGTACTTC. Full variable domain (remainder filled in from reference TRBV5-4 and TRBJ2-7): ETGVTQSPTHLIKTRGQQVTLRCSSQSGHNTVSWYQQALGQGPQFIFQYYREEENGRGNFPPRFSGLQFPNYSSELNVNALELDDSALYLCASSPGQGAKSYEQYFGPGTRLTVT.

The V and J genes are TRBV4-1 and TRBJ2-5; 9 bases fit TRBD1. The CDR3 loop spans 15 amino acids. Unmatched junction bases numbered 7, after V lost 4 bases and J lost 4 bases. Per germline, CDR1 MGHRA and CDR2 YSYEKL. CDR3 region: CASSRGTGQGETQYF. CDR3 bases: TGCGCCAGCAGCCGCGGGACAGGGCAAGGAGAGACCCAGTACTTC.

V usage is TRBV7-2 and J usage is TRBJ1-4, with 7 bases matching TRBD1. In germline, CDR1 is SGHTA, CDR2 FQGNSA. The trim removed 4 bases at V and 1 base at J, leaving 3 bases unmatched. This CDR3 contains 15 residues. The DNA for the CDR3 is TGTGCCAGCAGCTGGAACAGGGGAACTAATGAAAAACTGTTTTTT. Its translation: CASSWNRGTNEKLFF.

The rearrangement uses TRBV19 and TRBJ2-1; 10 bases agree with TRBD1. Germline V gives CDR1 LNHDA, CDR2 SQIVND (reference sequence). V dropped 4 bases and J dropped 6; count of bases not matched to a gene: 3. The CDR3 totals 14 residues. In DNA form, the CDR3 reads TGTGCCAGTAGTACCCGGACAGGGGGCAATGAGCAGTTCTTC. It encodes CASSTRTGGNEQFF.